A selection of T cell receptor beta chains follows, all from one sample in a study of PD-1 blockade in classical Hodgkin lymphoma. Only in-frame clones appear in the TCRdb table, and some are missing; sequencing was by immunoSEQ multiplex PCR. The top ten hold approximately 6% of the sample, which has about 20,000 clones, approximately 88% seen once. The sequences come from peripheral blood mononuclear cells (PBMCs), collected at baseline. The receptors were sampled from a human donor with classical Hodgkin lymphoma. CDR3s include the opening cysteine and the closing phenylalanine or tryptophan. The order of the fields is J gene, clone size, D gene, V gene, CDR3 length, CDR3 protein, CDR3 DNA. A D gene is named only where the DNA matches it firmly. Clone size is not always given. Where it is, it says once, few, many or a class for expanded clones.

TRBJ2-2,.,.,TRBV7-3,13,CASSLGNTGELFF,TGTGCCAGCAGCTTAGGGAACACCGGGGAGCTGTTTTTT
TRBJ2-7,once,.,TRBV19,11,CASGHRYEQYF,TGTGCCAGTGGCCATCGCTACGAGCAGTACTTC
TRBJ1-5,.,.,TRBV19,12,CASSGPYQPQHF,TGTGCCAGTAGTGGCCCCTATCAGCCCCAGCATTTT
TRBJ1-1,.,.,TRBV10-3,15,CAISDPGYGGTEAFF,TGTGCCATCAGTGACCCGGGTTACGGGGGGACTGAAGCTTTCTTT
TRBJ1-2,.,.,TRBV6-9,12,CASGWGPGGYTF,TGTGCCAGCGGGTGGGGGCCAGGGGGCTACACCTTC
TRBJ1-6,.,.,TRBV7-2,14,CASSLTGPNSPLHF,TGTGCCAGCAGCTTAACAGGGCCGAATTCACCCCTCCACTTT
TRBJ2-7,.,TRBD1,TRBV27,15,CASSLSGTGSYEQYF,TGTGCCAGCAGTTTATCTGGGACAGGCTCCTACGAGCAGTACTTC
TRBJ2-2,.,.,TRBV30,13,CAWRTLNTGELFF,TGTGCCTGGAGAACACTGAACACCGGGGAGCTGTTTTTT
TRBJ1-1,.,.,TRBV7-9,12,CASSFRQIGAFF,TGTGCCAGCAGCTTTAGACAGATCGGGGCTTTCTTT
TRBJ2-3,.,TRBD2,TRBV7-6,18,CASSSRLAGTINTDTQYF,TGTGCCAGCAGCTCCCGACTAGCGGGGACGATCAACACAGATACGCAGTATTTT
TRBJ2-5,.,TRBD1,TRBV10-3,14,CAISPTDRDETQYF,TGTGCCATCAGCCCCACCGACAGGGACGAGACCCAGTACTTC
TRBJ2-5,.,.,TRBV19,14,CASSRWPHRETQYF,TGTGCCAGTTCTCGATGGCCCCACCGAGAGACCCAGTACTTC
TRBJ1-1,.,.,TRBV5-5,14,CASSPTRKTTEAFF,TGTGCCAGCAGCCCCACAAGAAAAACAACTGAAGCTTTCTTT
TRBJ1-1,.,.,TRBV27,16,CASSPNSVRGGTEAFF,TGTGCCAGCAGCCCAAACTCCGTTAGAGGGGGGACTGAAGCTTTCTTT
TRBJ1-5,few,.,TRBV28,15,CASSFRWGSNQPQHF,TGTGCCAGCAGTTTCAGGTGGGGTAGCAATCAGCCCCAGCATTTT